This TCR beta chain was captured in a study of Ad26.COV2.S vaccination and SARS-CoV-2 variants. Looking at the study overall: Donor got 5x10^10 or 1x10^11 viral particles of Ad26.COV2.S.

As concerns this clone: Its antigen remains unknown.

Broader study findings: From the TCR breadth and depth analyses, total T cell responses may have been underestimated. The breadth of spike-specific CD8+ and CD4+ T cell responses after vaccination was reportedly substantial.

TCRdb keeps only in-frame clones here, not all; method: immunoSEQ multiplex PCR. This table holds some 370,000 clones, about 83% found once. This sample's treatment: some 20 received Ad26.COV2.S at low or high dose, single or two shots; about 5 received placebo; per-sample allocation not given. The samples date from day 63 after the first vaccine or placebo injection. Looked up from germline, CDR1 is SNHLY and CDR2 is FYNNEI. This CDR3 spans 16 amino acids. V lost 6 bases and J 0 bases, leaving 18 bases between the germline ends. This TCR came from a person between 18 and 65 years old who received the Ad26.COV2.S COVID-19 vaccine or a placebo. J is TRBJ2-7 and V is TRBV2, with D possibly TRBD1 on 6 matching bases. This material consisted of peripheral blood, taken in a trial of Ad26.COV2.S vaccine versus placebo. The CDR3 spells CASSLKGHPSSYEQYF. In DNA form, the CDR3 reads TGTGCCAGCAGCTTAAAGGGACACCCGAGCTCCTACGAGCAGTACTTC.